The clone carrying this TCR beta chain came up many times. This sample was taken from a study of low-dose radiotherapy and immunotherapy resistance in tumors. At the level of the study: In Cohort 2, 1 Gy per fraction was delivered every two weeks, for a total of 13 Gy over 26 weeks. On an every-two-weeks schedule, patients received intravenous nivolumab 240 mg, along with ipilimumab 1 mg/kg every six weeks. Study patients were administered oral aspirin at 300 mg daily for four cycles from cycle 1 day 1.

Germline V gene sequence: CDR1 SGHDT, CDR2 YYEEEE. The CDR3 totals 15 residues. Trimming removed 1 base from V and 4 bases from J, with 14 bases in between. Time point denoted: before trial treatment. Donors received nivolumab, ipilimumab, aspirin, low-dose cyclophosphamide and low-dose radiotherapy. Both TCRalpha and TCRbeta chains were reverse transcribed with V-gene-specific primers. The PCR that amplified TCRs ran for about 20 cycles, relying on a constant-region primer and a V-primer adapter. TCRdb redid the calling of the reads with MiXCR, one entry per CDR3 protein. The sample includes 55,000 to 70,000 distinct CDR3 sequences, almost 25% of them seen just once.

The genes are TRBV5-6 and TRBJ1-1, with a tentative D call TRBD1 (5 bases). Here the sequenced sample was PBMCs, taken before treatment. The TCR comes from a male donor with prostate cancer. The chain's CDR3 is CASSLRNRWGTEAFF. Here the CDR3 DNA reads TGTGCCAGCAGCTTGCGGAACAGGTGGGGCACTGAAGCTTTCTTT.